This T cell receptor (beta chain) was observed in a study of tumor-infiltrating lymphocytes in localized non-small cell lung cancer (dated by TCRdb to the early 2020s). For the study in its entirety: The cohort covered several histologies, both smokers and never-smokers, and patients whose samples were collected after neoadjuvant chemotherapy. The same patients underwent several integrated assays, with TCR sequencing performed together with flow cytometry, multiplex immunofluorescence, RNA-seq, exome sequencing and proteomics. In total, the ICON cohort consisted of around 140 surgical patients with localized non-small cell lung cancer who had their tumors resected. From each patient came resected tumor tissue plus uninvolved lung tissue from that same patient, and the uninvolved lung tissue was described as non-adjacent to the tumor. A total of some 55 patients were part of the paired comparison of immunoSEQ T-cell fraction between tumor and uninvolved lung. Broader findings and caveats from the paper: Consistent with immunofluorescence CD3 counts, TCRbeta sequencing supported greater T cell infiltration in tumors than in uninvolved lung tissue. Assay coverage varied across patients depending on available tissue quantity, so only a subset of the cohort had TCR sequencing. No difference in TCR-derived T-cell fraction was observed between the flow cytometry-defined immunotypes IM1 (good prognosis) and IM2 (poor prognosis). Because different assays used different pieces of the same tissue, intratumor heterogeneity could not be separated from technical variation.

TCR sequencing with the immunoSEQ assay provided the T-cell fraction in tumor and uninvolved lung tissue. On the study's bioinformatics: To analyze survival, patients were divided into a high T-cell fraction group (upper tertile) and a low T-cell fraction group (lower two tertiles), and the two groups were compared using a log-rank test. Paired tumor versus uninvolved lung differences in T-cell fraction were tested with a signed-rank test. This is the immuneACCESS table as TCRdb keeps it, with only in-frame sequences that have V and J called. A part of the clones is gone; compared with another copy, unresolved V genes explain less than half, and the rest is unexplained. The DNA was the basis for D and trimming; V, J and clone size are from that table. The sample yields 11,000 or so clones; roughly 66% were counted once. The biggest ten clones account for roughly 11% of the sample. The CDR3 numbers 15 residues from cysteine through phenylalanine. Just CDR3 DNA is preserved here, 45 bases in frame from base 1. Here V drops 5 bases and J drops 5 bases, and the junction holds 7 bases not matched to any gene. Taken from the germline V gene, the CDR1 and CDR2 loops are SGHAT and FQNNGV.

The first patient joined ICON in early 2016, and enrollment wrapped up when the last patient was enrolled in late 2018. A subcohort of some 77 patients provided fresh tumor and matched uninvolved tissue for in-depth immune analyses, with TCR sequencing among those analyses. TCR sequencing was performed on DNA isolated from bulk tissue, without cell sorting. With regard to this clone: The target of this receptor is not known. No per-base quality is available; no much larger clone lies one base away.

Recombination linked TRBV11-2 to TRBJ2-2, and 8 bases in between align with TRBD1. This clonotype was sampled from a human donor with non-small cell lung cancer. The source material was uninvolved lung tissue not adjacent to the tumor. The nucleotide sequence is TGTGCCAGCAGCCCGGACAGGGTTTGGACCGGGGAGCTGTTTTTT. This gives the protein CASSPDRVWTGELFF.